The sequence of this T cell receptor (beta chain) was determined in a study of early T cells in non-severe SARS-CoV-2 infection. CDR1 and CDR2 (germline): LNHNV, YYDKDF (reference sequence). The CDR3 length is 15 residues. Unique molecular identifiers were affixed to single, distinct cDNA molecules. TCRdb itself ran the 5' RACE reads through MiXCR, one entry per CDR3 protein. The data contain about 110,000 distinct CDR3 sequences, roughly an eighth of them singletons. General observations from the study: Matches to VDJdb favored anti-spike CD8 responses and missed private and CD4 specificities.

A remark on this clonotype: Its antigen is currently unknown. Sequence at one end of the junction differs from germline and may be a read error.

The receptor was isolated from an adult who was a healthcare worker with PCR-confirmed SARS-CoV-2 infection or an uninfected control (not recorded which). The sequencing sample was made of whole blood. V gene TRBV15 combines with J gene TRBJ2-1; TRBD2 matches 7 bases. The CDR3 spells CATGRDRGRGAEQFF. CDR3 coding DNA: TGTGCCACCGGCAGAGATCGCGGGAGAGGAGCTGAGCAGTTCTTC.